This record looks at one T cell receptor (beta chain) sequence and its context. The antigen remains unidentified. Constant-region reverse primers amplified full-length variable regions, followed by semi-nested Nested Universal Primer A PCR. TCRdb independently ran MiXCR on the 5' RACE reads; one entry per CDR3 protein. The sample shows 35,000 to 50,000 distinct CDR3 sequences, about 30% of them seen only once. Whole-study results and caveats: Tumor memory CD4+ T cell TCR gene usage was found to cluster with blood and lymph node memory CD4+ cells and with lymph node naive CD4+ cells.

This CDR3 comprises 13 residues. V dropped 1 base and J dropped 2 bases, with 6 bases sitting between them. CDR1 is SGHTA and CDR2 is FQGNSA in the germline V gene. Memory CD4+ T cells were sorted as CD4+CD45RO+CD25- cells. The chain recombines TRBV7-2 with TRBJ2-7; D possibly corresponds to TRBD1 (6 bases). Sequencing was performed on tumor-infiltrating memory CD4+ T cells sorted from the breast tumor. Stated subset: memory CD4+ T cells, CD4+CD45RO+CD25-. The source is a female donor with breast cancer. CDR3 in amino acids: CASSLDRAYEQYF. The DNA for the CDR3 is TGTGCCAGCAGCTTAGACAGGGCCTACGAGCAGTACTTC.